One sample yielded the 18 T cell receptor beta chains listed below, sequenced in a study of blood T cell repertoires in COVID-19. Sequencing used immunoSEQ multiplex PCR; TCRdb keeps in-frame clones, though not all of them. The sample records more than 300,000 clones, around 87% being singletons. The source material was peripheral blood. These receptors originate from a woman in her forties or fifties with COVID-19, enrolled during active disease.

This clone was recorded once. This sequence joins TRBV7-9 and TRBJ2-1; 7 bases line up with TRBD1. CDR3 length: 15 amino acids. V lost 4 bases, J lost 8 bases, and 11 bases stayed unmatched. CDR1 and CDR2 from the germline V gene are SEHNR and FQNEAQ (reference sequence). Here the CDR3 reads CASSSTSDRFYEQFF. The CDR3 region has the DNA TGTGCCAGCAGCTCTACTTCGGACAGGTTCTATGAGCAGTTCTTC.

A few counts support this clone. V usage is TRBV14 and J usage is TRBJ2-1, with 7 bases fitting TRBD2. The germline gives CDR1 SGHDN, CDR2 FVKESK. This CDR3 is 15 amino acids long. J gave up 3 bases and V 1 base, and 3 bases lay outside the gene matches. DNA for the CDR3: TGTGCCAGCAGCCAAGGGGCTAGCGGCTACAATGAGCAGTTCTTC. Its translation: CASSQGASGYNEQFF.

The CDR3 region has the DNA TGTGCCAGCAGCGTAGCTACTAGGGCATCGGGAAACACCATATATTTT. Its protein product is CASSVATRASGNTIYF. The gene calls are TRBV9 and TRBJ1-3; unclear D gene. Germline V lookup: CDR1 SGDLS, CDR2 YYNGEE. This CDR3 is built from 16 residues. The V gene lost 0 bases and the J gene lost 4 bases, with 14 bases spanning the gap. Based on the CDR3 plus reference TRBV9 and TRBJ1-3, the full variable domain is DSGVTQTPKHLITATGQRVTLRCSPRSGDLSVYWYQQSLDQGLQFLIQYYNGEERAKGNILERFSAQQFPDLHSELNLSSLELGDSALYFCASSVATRASGNTIYFGEGSWLTVV.

This clone was counted once. The chain has TRBV6-5 and TRBJ1-5, with D perhaps TRBD1 (5 bases). Germline-derived CDR1 and CDR2 are MNHEY and SVGAGI. CDR3 length: 15 residues. Trimming shortened V by 4 bases and J by 2 bases, and 12 bases separated the two germline ends. The CDR3 sequence is CASSLKGFGNQPQHF. The CDR3 region has the DNA TGTGCCAGCAGTTTGAAGGGGTTTGGCAATCAGCCCCAGCATTTT.

This CDR3 is CASSTTGRAYEQYF. The CDR3 DNA follows: TGTGCCAGCAGCACTACAGGGAGGGCCTACGAGCAGTACTTC. This chain uses TRBV6-5 with TRBJ2-7, with D possibly TRBD2 on 7 matching bases. Germline V gives CDR1 MNHEY, CDR2 SVGAGI. CDR3 length: 14 amino acids. Trimming shortened V by 6 bases and J by 2 bases, and 14 bases separated the two germline ends.

At least ten counts were recorded for this clone. V usage is TRBV12-3 or TRBV12-4 and J usage is TRBJ2-7, with D uncertain. The CDR3 has 12 residues. V gave up 6 bases and J gave up 3 bases, with 9 bases separating them. CDR3 sequence reads: CASRSESYEQYF. CDR3 coding DNA: TGTGCCAGCAGATCAGAAAGCTACGAGCAGTACTTC.

The rearrangement links TRBV19 to TRBJ2-7; D not certain. The V and J ends lost 1 base and 3 bases respectively, with 7 bases between them. The V gene's germline CDR1 is LNHDA and CDR2 SQIVND (reference sequence). CDR3 size: 13 residues. The DNA of the CDR3 is TGTGCCAGTAGTATAGCCGTACTCTACGAGCAGTACTTC. Translation gives CASSIAVLYEQYF.

The chain employs TRBV4-1 and TRBJ1-1; 9 positions match TRBD1. The germline V gene encodes CDR1 MGHRA and CDR2 YSYEKL. The CDR3 is 16 residues long. V lost 2 bases to trimming and J lost 4 bases; unmatched junction nucleotides: 8. Here the CDR3 DNA reads TGCGCCAGCAGCCAACATGGAAGACAGGGGGTCACTGAAGCTTTCTTT. This encodes CASSQHGRQGVTEAFF.

V and J are TRBV2 and TRBJ2-5; possible D gene TRBD2, 6 bases. Per the germline V gene, CDR1 is SNHLY and CDR2 is FYNNEI. The CDR3 spans 14 residues. V lost 10 bases to trimming and J lost 5 bases, with 20 bases between them. The chain's CDR3 is CAISGTAILETQYF. CDR3 bases: TGTGCCATATCCGGGACTGCGATTTTGGAGACCCAGTACTTC.

This clone was detected only once. The CDR3 loop reads CAGDRTGGTEAFF. The CDR3 nucleotides read TGTGCCGGCGATCGGACAGGGGGCACTGAAGCTTTCTTT. J is TRBJ1-1 and V is TRBV30, with 10 bases aligning to TRBD1. V shed 8 bases and J 4 bases; nucleotides not matched to a gene: 7. The germline gives CDR1 GTSNPN, CDR2 SVGIG (reference sequence). The CDR3 is 13 amino acids.

The V and J genes are TRBV19 and TRBJ1-4; tentatively, D is TRBD1 (5 bases). The germline V gene encodes CDR1 LNHDA and CDR2 SQIVND (reference sequence). V shed 1 base and J shed 7 bases, with 10 bases lying between them. The CDR3 contains 14 residues. Here the CDR3 DNA reads TGTGCCAGTAGTATAGCGAGGGGAGGTGAAAAACTGTTTTTT. It codes for CASSIARGGEKLFF.

The gene calls are TRBV2 and TRBJ1-1, with 9 bases that match TRBD1. Germline V gene data show CDR1 as SNHLY and CDR2 as FYNNEI. The CDR3 covers 14 residues. V lost 5 bases and J lost 5; bases outside the gene matches: 6. CDR3: CASSFDRGATEAFF. The CDR3 DNA sequence: TGTGCCAGCAGTTTCGACAGGGGGGCTACTGAAGCTTTCTTT.

The chain combines TRBV4-2 with TRBJ2-3, with a possible D match to TRBD2 (6 bases). The CDR3 covers 14 residues. Germline V gene data show CDR1 as LGHNA and CDR2 as YNFKEQ. Trimming pared 4 bases from V and 2 bases from J, leaving 10 bases between. The CDR3, as DNA: TGTGCCAGCAGCCGCGGGGACTTCACAGATACGCAGTATTTT. Translation gives CASSRGDFTDTQYF.

V gene TRBV19 combines with J gene TRBJ1-1; D is uncertain. V lost 9 bases and J lost 11, with 13 bases in between. Germline V gives CDR1 LNHDA, CDR2 SQIVND (reference sequence). CDR3 length: 10 residues. This CDR3 is CASSKDGAFF. The CDR3, as DNA: TGTGCCAGCTCCAAAGATGGCGCTTTCTTT.

CDR3 sequence reads: CASSLLAGADTQYF. In DNA form, the CDR3 reads TGTGCCAGCAGCTTACTAGCGGGAGCAGATACGCAGTATTTT. The chain joins TRBV7-2 to TRBJ2-3, with 10 positions matching TRBD2. Germline V gene data show CDR1 as SGHTA and CDR2 as FQGNSA. The ends lost 2 bases at V and 4 bases at J; junction bases unmatched: 0. The CDR3 length is 14 residues.

J is TRBJ1-4 and V is TRBV7-2, with no clear D. In germline, CDR1 is SGHTA, CDR2 FQGNSA. The CDR3 runs 15 residues. The V end was cut by 2 bases, the J end by 5 bases, with 12 bases between. CDR3 protein: CASSLYPGLNEKLFF. CDR3 bases: TGTGCCAGCAGCTTATATCCAGGACTGAATGAAAAACTGTTTTTT.

This clone has just a few counts. The gene calls are TRBV28 and TRBJ1-6, with TRBD1 as a possible D gene (6 bases). The CDR3 runs to 14 residues. Trimming took 11 bases from V and 7 from J, leaving 18 bases between them. Germline V gives CDR1 MDHEN, CDR2 SYDVKM. This CDR3 is CALTAGAGNSPLHF. The CDR3 nucleotides read TGTGCCTTAACGGCGGGGGCGGGAAATTCACCCCTCCACTTT.

The chain combines TRBV5-1 with TRBJ2-3; 7 nucleotides align to TRBD2. The CDR3 runs 16 residues. The germline CDR1 and CDR2 sequences are SGHRS and YFSETQ. V lost 4 bases, J lost 2 bases, and 10 bases stayed unmatched. The CDR3 loop is CASSDQPGLSTDTQYF. The CDR3 coding sequence is TGCGCCAGCAGCGATCAACCGGGACTATCCACAGATACGCAGTATTTT.